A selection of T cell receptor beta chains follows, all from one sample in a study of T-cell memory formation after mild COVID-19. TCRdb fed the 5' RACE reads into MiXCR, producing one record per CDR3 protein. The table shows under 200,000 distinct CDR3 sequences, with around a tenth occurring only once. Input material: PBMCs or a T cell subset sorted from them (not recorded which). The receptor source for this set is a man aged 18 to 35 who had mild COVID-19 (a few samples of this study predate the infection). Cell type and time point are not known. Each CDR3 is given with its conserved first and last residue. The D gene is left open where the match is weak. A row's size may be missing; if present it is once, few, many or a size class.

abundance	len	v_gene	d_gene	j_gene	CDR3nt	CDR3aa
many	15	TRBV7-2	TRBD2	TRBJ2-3	TGTGCCAGCAGCCCCCCGGGACTAGCGCGCGGTACGCAGTATTTT	CASSPPGLARGTQYF
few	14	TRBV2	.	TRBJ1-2	TGTGCCAGCAGTGAACAGGCTTCTAACTATGGCTACACCTTC	CASSEQASNYGYTF
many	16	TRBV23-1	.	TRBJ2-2	TGCGCCAGCAGTCAATCGGCAGGGCCGGGCACCGGGGAGCTGTTTTTT	CASSQSAGPGTGELFF
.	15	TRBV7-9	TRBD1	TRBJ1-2	TGTGCCAGCAGGCCTACGACAGGGGGCGGCTCTGGCTACACCTTC	CASRPTTGGGSGYTF
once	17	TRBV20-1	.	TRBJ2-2	TGCAGTGCTAGAGATCGAGAGAGACCGCCGAACACCGGGGAGCTGTTTTTT	CSARDRERPPNTGELFF
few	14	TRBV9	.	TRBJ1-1	TGTGCCAGCAGCGTAGGTGGGGACGACACTGAAGCTTTCTTT	CASSVGGDDTEAFF
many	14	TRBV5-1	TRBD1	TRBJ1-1	TGCGCCAGCAGCTTGCAGGGGGGGAACACTGAAGCTTTCTTT	CASSLQGGNTEAFF
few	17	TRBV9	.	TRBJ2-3	TGTGCCAGCAGCGTAGAAGTTGTGGGGCCACCCACGGATACGCAGTATTTT	CASSVEVVGPPTDTQYF
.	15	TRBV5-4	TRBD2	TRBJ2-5	TGTGCCAGCAGCCCGACGGGGGGTTTGAGGGAGACCCAGTACTTC	CASSPTGGLRETQYF
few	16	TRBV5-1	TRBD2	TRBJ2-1	TGCGCCAGCAGCCGACTAGCGGGGGGGCAGTACAATGAGCAGTTCTTC	CASSRLAGGQYNEQFF
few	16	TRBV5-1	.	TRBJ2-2	TGCGCCAGCAGCTGGGCGTCGGGGTTTGGCACCGGGGAGCTGTTTTTT	CASSWASGFGTGELFF
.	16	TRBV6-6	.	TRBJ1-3	TGTGCCAGCAGTTCCTCCCAGGTCAGATCTGGAAACACCATATATTTT	CASSSSQVRSGNTIYF
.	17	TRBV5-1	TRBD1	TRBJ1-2	TGCGCCAGCAGCTTGGACCGGGACAGGGTAGCTAACTATGGCTACACCTTC	CASSLDRDRVANYGYTF
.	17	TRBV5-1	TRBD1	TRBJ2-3	TGCGCCAGCAGGAGTGGACAGGGGGCCTTGGGGACAGATACGCAGTATTTT	CASRSGQGALGTDTQYF
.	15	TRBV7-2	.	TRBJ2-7	TGTGCCAGCAGCTTCCGGGACGGGAGCTCCTACGAGCAGTACTTC	CASSFRDGSSYEQYF
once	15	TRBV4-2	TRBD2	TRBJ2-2	TGTGCCAGCAGCGCGCGGGGGGGCGACACCGGGGAGCTGTTTTTT	CASSARGGDTGELFF
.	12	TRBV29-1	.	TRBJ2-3	TGCAGCGATAACAGGGGCACAGATACGCAGTATTTT	CSDNRGTDTQYF
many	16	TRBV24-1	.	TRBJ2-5	TGTGCCACCAGTGATTTCCCAAGCCCCCATCGGGAGACCCAGTACTTC	CATSDFPSPHRETQYF
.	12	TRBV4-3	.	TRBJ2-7	TGCGCCAGCAGGAGGGTGAGCAACGAGCAGTACTTC	CASRRVSNEQYF
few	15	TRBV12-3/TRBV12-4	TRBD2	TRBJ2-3	TGTGCCAGCAACCCTTCGGGGGGGGGCACAGATACGCAGTATTTT	CASNPSGGGTDTQYF
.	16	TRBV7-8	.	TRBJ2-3	TGTGCCAGCAGATCCGAGCCGGGGCGGAGCACAGATACGCAGTATTTT	CASRSEPGRSTDTQYF
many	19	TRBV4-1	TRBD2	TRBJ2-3	TGCGCCAGCAGCCAAGATGGGGGGGAGGTACTGTCGGCCACAGATACGCAGTATTTT	CASSQDGGEVLSATDTQYF
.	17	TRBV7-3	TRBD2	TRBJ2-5	TGTGCCAGCAGCTTAAGGGGGGGAAGCACAGCGCAAGAGACCCAGTACTTC	CASSLRGGSTAQETQYF
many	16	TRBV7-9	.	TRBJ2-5	TGTGCCAGCAGCTTTCGATTTACAGGGACTGCAGAGACCCAGTACTTC	CASSFRFTGTAETQYF
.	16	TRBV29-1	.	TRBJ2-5	TGCAGCGTTGATCGGTTAAGCGGCGGGCCGGGTGGGGCCCAGTACTTC	CSVDRLSGGPGGAQYF
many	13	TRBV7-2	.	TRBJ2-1	TGTGCCAGCAGCTTAGCTCTTGGCAATGAGCAGTTCTTC	CASSLALGNEQFF
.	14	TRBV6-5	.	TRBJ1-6	TGTGCCAGCAGTGGTCCTGATCCCAATTCACCCCTCCACTTT	CASSGPDPNSPLHF
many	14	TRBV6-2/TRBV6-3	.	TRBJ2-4	TGTGCCAGCACTTGGGACACCTGGGCGGACATTCAGTACTTC	CASTWDTWADIQYF
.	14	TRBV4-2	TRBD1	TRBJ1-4	TGTGCCAGCAGCCAAGGACAGGGGAGTGAAAAACTGTTTTTT	CASSQGQGSEKLFF
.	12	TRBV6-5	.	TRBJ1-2	TGTGCCAGCAGGACAGGTTCCTATGGCTACACCTTC	CASRTGSYGYTF
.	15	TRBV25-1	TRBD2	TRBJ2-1	TGTGCCAGCAGTTCTAGCGGGGGGGCGAGTAATGAGCAGTTCTTC	CASSSSGGASNEQFF
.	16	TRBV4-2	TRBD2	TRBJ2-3	TGTGCCAGCAGCCGCGAGGGTAGCGGGATCACAGATACGCAGTATTTT	CASSREGSGITDTQYF
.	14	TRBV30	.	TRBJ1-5	TGTGCCTGGAGTGGGCCAGGGCCCGATCAGCCCCAGCATTTT	CAWSGPGPDQPQHF
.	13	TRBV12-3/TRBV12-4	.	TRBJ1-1	TGTGCCAGCAGTTTAGTCCGGAAAGGGGAAGCTTTCTTT	CASSLVRKGEAFF
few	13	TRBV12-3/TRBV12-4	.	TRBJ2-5	TGTGCCAGTAGCAGGGCGTACCAAGAGACCCAGTACTTC	CASSRAYQETQYF
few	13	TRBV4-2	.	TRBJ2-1	TGTGCCAGCAGCCAAGCGACTAGTGATGAGCAGTTCTTC	CASSQATSDEQFF